These 32 T cell receptor beta chains share one sample of origin, sequenced in a study of blood T cell repertoires in COVID-19. Here immunoSEQ multiplex PCR was the method, and the copy in TCRdb shows in-frame clones only, minus some. Seen here are over 95,000 clones, approximately 91% observed once, and the top ten hold roughly 8.1%. Sequencing was done on a sample of peripheral blood. Receptors originate from a woman in her seventies who had recovered from COVID-19.

J is TRBJ2-7 and V is TRBV6-5; D is possibly TRBD1 (5 bases). V lost 6 bases to trimming and J lost 6 bases, with 15 bases between them. The V gene's germline CDR1 is MNHEY and CDR2 SVGAGI. CDR3 length: 13 amino acids. The CDR3 sequence: CASSPGRISEQYF. In DNA, the CDR3 is TGTGCCAGCAGCCCAGGGCGAATTAGCGAGCAGTACTTC.

V usage is TRBV19 and J usage is TRBJ2-7, with a possible D match to TRBD2 (6 bases). The CDR3 spans 14 residues. CDR1 and CDR2 from the germline V gene are LNHDA and SQIVND (reference sequence). Trimming removed 2 bases at V and 0 bases at J, with 8 bases between. CDR3 in amino acids: CASSISSASYEQYF. DNA for the CDR3: TGTGCCAGTAGTATATCTAGCGCCTCCTACGAGCAGTACTTC.

The V call is TRBV7-2, the J call TRBJ1-1, with unresolved D. In germline, CDR1 is SGHTA, CDR2 FQGNSA. The V end was cut by 1 base, the J end by 4 bases, with 13 bases between. The CDR3 has 15 amino acids. The CDR3 DNA sequence: TGTGCCAGCAGCTTAGTGGTGGGAGGTCGCACTGAAGCTTTCTTT. Its protein is CASSLVVGGRTEAFF. Together with reference TRBV7-2 and TRBJ1-1, the CDR3 gives the full variable domain: GAGVSQSPSNKVTEKGKDVELRCDPISGHTALYWYRQSLGQGLEFLIYFQGNSAPDKSGLPSDRFSAERTGGSVSTLTIQRTQQEDSAVYLCASSLVVGGRTEAFFGQGTRLTVV.

This clone was recorded once. This chain connects TRBV18 to TRBJ2-1, with TRBD1 matching over 9 bases. The germline gives CDR1 KGHSH, CDR2 LQKENI. The CDR3 runs to 13 residues. With V trimmed by 2 bases and J by 15 bases, 8 bases remained unmatched. This CDR3 reads CASSPSGTGWVFF. CDR3 DNA sequence: TGTGCCAGCTCACCATCCGGGACAGGGTGGGTGTTCTTC.

The chain links TRBV24-1 to TRBJ2-3; a possible D gene is TRBD2 (5 bases). CDR1 is KGHDR and CDR2 is SFDVKD in the germline V gene. The CDR3 extends over 14 amino acids. V lost 10 bases, J lost 6 bases, and 19 bases lay in between. The CDR3 region has the DNA TGTGCCACGCCCGGGCCCTGGGGAGATGATACGCAGTATTTT. Translated: CATPGPWGDDTQYF.

The gene calls are TRBV27 and TRBJ1-2, with D tentatively TRBD1 (5 bases). Trimming removed 4 bases at V and 8 bases at J, with 23 bases between. This CDR3 region has 16 residues. CDR1 is MNHEY, CDR2 SMNVEV, per germline (reference sequence). Here the CDR3 DNA reads TGTGCCAGCAGTTCCCAACCAATGCGTCCGCGGGGGGGCTACACCTTC. It specifies CASSSQPMRPRGGYTF.

The rearrangement links TRBV3-1 (or the pseudogene TRBV3-2) to TRBJ1-2; the D gene is possibly TRBD1 (5 bases). This CDR3 has 15 residues. Germline values: CDR1 LGHDT, CDR2 YNNKEL (reference sequence). Trimming took 4 bases from V and 4 from J, leaving 16 bases between them. CDR3 bases: TGTGCCAGCAGCCGTCGGGACTCTGGCCTCTATGGCTACACCTTC. It translates to CASSRRDSGLYGYTF.

This sequence joins TRBV20-1 and TRBJ1-2, with 9 bases that match TRBD1. The V and J ends lost 3 bases and 7 bases, in that order; junction bases with no gene match: 15. This CDR3 comprises 16 residues. CDR1 and CDR2 from the germline V gene are DFQATT and SNEGSKA (reference sequence). The CDR3 nucleotides are TGCAGTGCTAGTGGGGGACAGGGCCCTCTCGAGAGTGGCTACACCTTC. As protein: CSASGGQGPLESGYTF.

This clone was seen a single time. The rearrangement joins TRBV6-5 to TRBJ1-2; a possible D gene is TRBD1 (5 bases). The ends were cut back, 10 bases at V and 4 bases at J, with 19 bases in the middle. From germline, CDR1 is MNHEY and CDR2 SVGAGI. The CDR3 has 14 amino acids. The CDR3 spells CATTEGQGSYGYTF. The CDR3, as DNA: TGTGCCACCACGGAAGGACAAGGATCCTATGGCTACACCTTC.

The V gene is TRBV7-9, the J gene TRBJ1-2; TRBD1 agrees at 8 bases. After removal of 5 bases from V and 4 bases from J, the junction contained 6 bases not matched to a gene. CDR1 and CDR2 (germline): SEHNR, FQNEAQ (reference sequence). The CDR3 contains 14 residues. This CDR3 is CASSLDRGGYGYTF. In DNA form, the CDR3 reads TGTGCCAGCAGCCTCGACAGGGGAGGCTATGGCTACACCTTC.

The chain couples TRBV6-1 to TRBJ2-6; D ambiguous. There are 16 residues in the CDR3. Germline CDR1 is MNHNS and CDR2 is SASEGT. Trimming took 2 bases from V and 1 from J, leaving 9 bases between them. The CDR3 region is CASSEQELSGANVLTF. The CDR3 DNA reads TGTGCCAGCAGTGAACAGGAACTTTCTGGGGCCAACGTCCTGACTTTC.

The V gene is TRBV30, the J gene TRBJ2-5; 7 positions match TRBD2. Losses at the gene ends were 2 bases for V and 5 bases for J; bases not matched to a gene: 17. Looked up from germline, CDR1 is GTSNPN and CDR2 is SVGIG (reference sequence). This CDR3 spans 17 amino acids. CDR3 sequence: CAWSSFFGGSKRETQYF. The DNA for the CDR3 is TGTGCCTGGAGTTCCTTTTTTGGCGGGAGCAAAAGGGAGACCCAGTACTTC. The whole variable domain, remainder taken from reference TRBV30 and TRBJ2-5, is SQTIHQWPATLVQPVGSPLSLECTVEGTSNPNLYWYRQAAGRGLQLLFYSVGIGQISSEVPQNLSASRPQDRQFILSSKKLLLSDSGFYLCAWSSFFGGSKRETQYFGPGTRLLVL.

The V and J genes are TRBV21-1 and TRBJ2-3; the DNA was not compared with TRBD2, the D call given in the table. TRBV21-1 is given as a pseudogene. This CDR3 is built from 17 residues. The DNA for the CDR3 is TGTGCCAGCAGCAAAGGCGTACCAACCCCTAGCACAGATACGCAGTATTTT. It translates to CASSKGVPTPSTDTQYF.

The J gene is TRBJ1-5, the V gene TRBV30, with a possible D match to TRBD1 (5 bases). Germline values: CDR1 GTSNPN, CDR2 SVGIG (reference sequence). The CDR3 runs to 13 residues. Trimming shortened V by 0 bases and J by 7 bases, and 10 bases separated the two germline ends. The CDR3 nucleotides are TGTGCCTGGAGTGTACTGGGGGGGCAGCCCCAGCATTTT. It translates to CAWSVLGGQPQHF.

This rearrangement joins TRBV19 to TRBJ1-3; TRBD1 aligns across 7 bases. The CDR3 consists of 14 residues. Per the germline V gene, CDR1 is LNHDA and CDR2 is SQIVND (reference sequence). The junction had 11 bases not matched to a gene; V was cut back by 10 bases and J by 5 bases. As DNA, the CDR3 is TGTGCCACTCAAGACAGGGCGGGTAGAAACACCATATATTTT. It is translated as CATQDRAGRNTIYF.

The chain couples TRBV27 to TRBJ2-1; a possible D gene is TRBD1 (5 bases). Germline lookup yields CDR1 MNHEY and CDR2 SMNVEV (reference sequence). Trimming removed 4 bases from V and 4 bases from J, with 11 bases in between. This CDR3 spans 14 amino acids. CDR3 residues: CASSSETEYNEQFF. The CDR3 nucleotides read TGTGCCAGCAGTTCGGAGACAGAATACAATGAGCAGTTCTTC.

The chain has TRBV3-1 (or the pseudogene TRBV3-2) and TRBJ2-7; D might be TRBD2 (5 bases). The CDR3 is 14 residues long. V was shortened by 4 bases and J by 5 bases, with 15 bases between the two germline ends. Germline values: CDR1 LGHDT, CDR2 YNNKEL (reference sequence). This chain's CDR3 is CASSPGGGFHEQYF. CDR3 DNA: TGTGCCAGCAGCCCAGGAGGCGGGTTCCACGAGCAGTACTTC.

The V gene is TRBV6-6, the J gene TRBJ1-2, with D possibly matching TRBD1 (5 bases). CDR3 length equals 15 residues. Germline V gene data show CDR1 as MNHNY and CDR2 as SVGAGI (reference sequence). V lost 3 bases and J 8 bases, leaving 19 bases between the germline ends. The CDR3 here is CASSYSDSVGGGYTF. CDR3 sequence (DNA): TGTGCCAGCAGTTATTCCGACAGCGTCGGTGGGGGCTACACCTTC.

This clone was seen once. The chain couples TRBV30 to TRBJ2-2; D uncertain. The CDR3 extends over 14 amino acids. V was shortened by 0 bases and J by 1 base, with 6 bases between the two germline ends. Germline CDR1 and CDR2: GTSNPN and SVGIG (reference sequence). The CDR3 region is CAWSVRLNTGELFF. The DNA of the CDR3 is TGTGCCTGGAGTGTCCGACTGAACACCGGGGAGCTGTTTTTT.

The chain employs TRBV6-2 or TRBV6-3 and TRBJ2-2, with 7 bases lining up with TRBD1. Germline V gene lookup returns CDR1 MNHEY and CDR2 SVGEGT. The CDR3 sequence is 15 residues long. J was trimmed by 0 bases and V by 5 bases; bases with no gene match: 3. The DNA for the CDR3 is TGTGCCAGCAGTGAGACAGGGACGAACACCGGGGAGCTGTTTTTT. Translated: CASSETGTNTGELFF.

The chain employs TRBV7-3 and TRBJ2-3, with TRBD1 matching 7 bases. The CDR3 contains 17 residues. The junction had 14 bases not matched to a gene; V was cut back by 3 bases and J by 5 bases. Germline V gene data show CDR1 as SGHTA and CDR2 as FQGTGA. The CDR3 sequence: CASSLSGPGTDVDTQYF. CDR3 bases: TGTGCCAGCAGCTTGTCAGGGCCAGGGACAGACGTAGATACGCAGTATTTT.

This chain links TRBV7-2 with TRBJ2-7; 11 bases align to TRBD2. CDR1 SGHTA and CDR2 FQGNSA come from the germline V gene. Trimming took 5 bases from V and 7 from J; bases not matched to a gene: 10. The CDR3 is 15 amino acids. Written as DNA, the CDR3 is TGTGCCAGCAGCACTACTAGCGGGAGAGGGGATGAGCAGTACTTC. Translation gives CASSTTSGRGDEQYF.

The CDR3 region is CASSTRTSGQETQYF. DNA for the CDR3: TGTGCCAGCAGCACGAGGACTAGCGGCCAAGAGACCCAGTACTTC. The chain couples TRBV9 to TRBJ2-5; TRBD2 matches at 10 bases. Germline lookup yields CDR1 SGDLS and CDR2 YYNGEE. J was trimmed by 1 base and V by 4 bases; bases with no gene match: 4. The CDR3 extends over 15 amino acids.

The chain is built from TRBV6-1 and TRBJ1-2, with D possibly being TRBD1 (6 bases). This CDR3 spans 13 amino acids. The V and J ends lost 0 bases and 8 bases respectively, with 10 bases between them. In germline, CDR1 is MNHNS, CDR2 SASEGT. The CDR3 sequence: CASSEAGAGGYTF. CDR3 bases: TGTGCCAGCAGTGAAGCGGGGGCAGGGGGCTACACCTTC.

The V and J genes are TRBV6-5 and TRBJ2-2; TRBD1 agrees at 8 bases. This CDR3 is 15 amino acids long. The V gene's germline CDR1 is MNHEY and CDR2 SVGAGI. Trimming at V came to 7 bases and at J to 2 bases, leaving 6 bases not matched to a gene. CDR3 nucleotide sequence: TGTGCCAGCACCCGGGACAGGCCCAACACCGGGGAGCTGTTTTTT. As protein: CASTRDRPNTGELFF.

This clone was found once. The J gene is TRBJ1-2, the V gene TRBV10-3, with a tentative D call TRBD1 (6 bases). CDR3 length: 14 residues. The germline CDR1 and CDR2 sequences are ENHRY and SYGVKD. The ends were cut back, 3 bases at V and 5 bases at J, with 13 bases in the middle. CDR3 nucleotide sequence: TGTGCCATCAGTGAAAACAGGGCCCTATATGGCTACACCTTC. It yields the protein CAISENRALYGYTF.

The J gene is TRBJ2-5, the V gene TRBV29-1; TRBD2 might be the D (7 bases). The CDR3 covers 13 residues. Germline assignment: CDR1 SQVTM and CDR2 ANQGSEA. V lost 1 base and J lost 5, with 11 bases in between. The CDR3 region is CSVEGGGRETQYF. The CDR3 DNA reads as TGCAGCGTTGAAGGGGGGGGCCGGGAGACCCAGTACTTC.

J is TRBJ2-7 and V is TRBV27; maybe TRBD2 (6 bases). Trimming took off 2 bases at V and 2 bases at J, with 16 bases between the two ends. CDR1 and CDR2 (germline): MNHEY, SMNVEV (reference sequence). The CDR3 runs 16 residues. The chain's CDR3 is CASSLKWRGVAYEQYF. The DNA for the CDR3 is TGTGCCAGCAGTTTAAAGTGGCGCGGGGTAGCCTACGAGCAGTACTTC.

This chain joins TRBV28 and TRBJ1-5; D gene uncertain. Between the trimmed V and J ends, which lost 7 bases and 7 bases, there was a span of 11 bases. The CDR3 is 12 amino acids. Looked up from germline, CDR1 is MDHEN and CDR2 is SYDVKM. As DNA, the CDR3 is TGTGCCAGCACCTGGCAGGCCCAGCCCCAGCATTTT. Translated, it gives CASTWQAQPQHF.

The chain combines TRBV7-2 with TRBJ2-3, with no clear D. Germline CDR1 and CDR2: SGHTA and FQGNSA. This CDR3 is 11 amino acids long. V lost 5 bases to trimming and J lost 5 bases, with 5 bases between them. Here the CDR3 reads CASSPQDTQYF. In DNA, the CDR3 is TGTGCCAGCAGCCCCCAAGATACGCAGTATTTT.

CDR3 in DNA: TGCGCCAGCAGCTTGGGACAGTCCAACTATGGCTACACCTTC. Its translation: CASSLGQSNYGYTF. The chain uses TRBV5-1 and TRBJ1-2; D may be TRBD1 (5 bases). CDR1 and CDR2 (germline): SGHRS, YFSETQ. The CDR3 loop spans 14 amino acids. V was clipped by 0 bases and J by 2 bases, with 8 bases between them.

V gene TRBV29-1 combines with J gene TRBJ2-3; 8 bases are a match to TRBD2. J lost 5 bases, V lost 4 bases, and 2 bases had no gene match. Germline V gene lookup returns CDR1 SQVTM and CDR2 ANQGSEA. The CDR3 contains 12 residues. CDR3 region: CSVVRGVDTQYF. The CDR3, as DNA: TGCAGCGTTGTGCGGGGGGTAGATACGCAGTATTTT.